This T cell receptor (beta chain) was captured in a study of early T cells in non-severe SARS-CoV-2 infection. TCRdb re-called the 5' RACE reads with MiXCR, one entry per CDR3 protein. The profile shows 30,000 to 40,000 distinct CDR3 sequences, approximately 8.7% of them singletons. There are 15 residues in the CDR3. V was pared by 2 bases and J by 14 bases, with 15 bases of the junction left unmatched. Germline-derived CDR1 and CDR2 are SGHNT and YYREEE (reference sequence). V and J are TRBV5-4 and TRBJ2-1; 8 bases align to TRBD2. This receptor was obtained from an adult who was a healthcare worker with PCR-confirmed SARS-CoV-2 infection or an uninfected control (not recorded which). The sample here was whole blood, taken at baseline. Here the CDR3 DNA reads TGTGCCAGCAGCTTCGGCCATAGCGGGGCCGGTGGGGAGTTCTTC. This sequence encodes CASSFGHSGAGGEFF.